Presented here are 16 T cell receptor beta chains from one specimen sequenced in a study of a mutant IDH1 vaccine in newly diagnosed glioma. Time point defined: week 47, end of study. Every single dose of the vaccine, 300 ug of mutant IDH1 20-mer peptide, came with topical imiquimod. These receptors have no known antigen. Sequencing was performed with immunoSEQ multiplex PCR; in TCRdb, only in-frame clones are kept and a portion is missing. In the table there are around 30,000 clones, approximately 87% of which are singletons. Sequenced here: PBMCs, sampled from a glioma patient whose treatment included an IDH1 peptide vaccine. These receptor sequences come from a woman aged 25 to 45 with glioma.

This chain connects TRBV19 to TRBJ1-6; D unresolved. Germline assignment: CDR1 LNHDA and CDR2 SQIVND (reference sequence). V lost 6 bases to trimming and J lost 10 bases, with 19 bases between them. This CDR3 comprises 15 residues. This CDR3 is CASRSLLGGGSPLHF. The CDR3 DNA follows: TGTGCCAGTAGAAGTCTGCTGGGAGGCGGCTCACCCCTCCACTTT.

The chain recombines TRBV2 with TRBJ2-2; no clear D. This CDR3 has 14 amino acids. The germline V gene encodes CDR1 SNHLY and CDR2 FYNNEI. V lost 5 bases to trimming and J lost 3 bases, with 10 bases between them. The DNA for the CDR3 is TGTGCCAGCAGTCTCTCGGCCTACACCGGGGAGCTGTTTTTT. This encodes CASSLSAYTGELFF.

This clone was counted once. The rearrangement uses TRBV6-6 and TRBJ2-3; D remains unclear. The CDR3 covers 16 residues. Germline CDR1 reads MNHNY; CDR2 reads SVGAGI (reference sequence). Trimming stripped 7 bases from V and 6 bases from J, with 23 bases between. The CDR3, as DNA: TGTGCCAGCACCAACTGGGGTGGAAAGAGTGGGGATACGCAGTATTTT. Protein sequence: CASTNWGGKSGDTQYF.

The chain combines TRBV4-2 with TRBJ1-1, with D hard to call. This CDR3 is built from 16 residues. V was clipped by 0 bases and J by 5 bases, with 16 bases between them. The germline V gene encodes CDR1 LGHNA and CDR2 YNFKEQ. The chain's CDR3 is CASSQEGATLGTEAFF. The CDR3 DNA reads TGTGCCAGCAGCCAAGAAGGCGCAACCCTGGGGACTGAAGCTTTCTTT.

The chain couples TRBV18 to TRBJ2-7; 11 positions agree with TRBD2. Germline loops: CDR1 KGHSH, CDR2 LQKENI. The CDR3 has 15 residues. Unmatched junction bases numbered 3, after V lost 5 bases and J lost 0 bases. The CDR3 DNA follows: TGTGCCAGCTCAGTGACTAGCGGGACCTCCTACGAGCAGTACTTC. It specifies CASSVTSGTSYEQYF.

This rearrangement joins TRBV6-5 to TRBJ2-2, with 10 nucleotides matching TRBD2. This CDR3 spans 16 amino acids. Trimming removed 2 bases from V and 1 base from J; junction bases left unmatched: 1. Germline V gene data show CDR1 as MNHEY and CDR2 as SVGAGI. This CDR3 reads CASSYPSGGNTGELFF. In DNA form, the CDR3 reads TGTGCCAGCAGTTACCCTAGCGGGGGGAACACCGGGGAGCTGTTTTTT.

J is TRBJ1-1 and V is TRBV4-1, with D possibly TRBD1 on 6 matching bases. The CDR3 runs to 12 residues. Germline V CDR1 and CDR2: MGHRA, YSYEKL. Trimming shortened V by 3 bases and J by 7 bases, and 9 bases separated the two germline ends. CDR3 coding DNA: TGCGCCAGCAGCCAGCTGACAGGTGAAGCTTTCTTT. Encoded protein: CASSQLTGEAFF.

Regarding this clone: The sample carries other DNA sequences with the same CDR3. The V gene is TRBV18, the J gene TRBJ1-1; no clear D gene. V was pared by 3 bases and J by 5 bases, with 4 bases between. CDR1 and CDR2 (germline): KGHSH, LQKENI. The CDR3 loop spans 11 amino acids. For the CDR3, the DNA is TGTGCCAGCTCACCGGGAACTGAAGCTTTCTTT. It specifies CASSPGTEAFF.

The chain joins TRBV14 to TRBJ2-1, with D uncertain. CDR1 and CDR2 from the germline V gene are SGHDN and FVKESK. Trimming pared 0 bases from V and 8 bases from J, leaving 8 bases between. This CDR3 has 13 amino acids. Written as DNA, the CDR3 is TGTGCCAGCAGCCAAGATGTGGCTTATGAGCAGTTCTTC. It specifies CASSQDVAYEQFF.

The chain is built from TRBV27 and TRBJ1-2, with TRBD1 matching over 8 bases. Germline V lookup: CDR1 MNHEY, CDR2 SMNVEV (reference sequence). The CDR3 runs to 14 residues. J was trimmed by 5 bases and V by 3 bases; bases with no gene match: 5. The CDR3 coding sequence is TGTGCCAGCAGTTTCTCTCAGGGGGCGTATGGCTACACCTTC. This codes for CASSFSQGAYGYTF.

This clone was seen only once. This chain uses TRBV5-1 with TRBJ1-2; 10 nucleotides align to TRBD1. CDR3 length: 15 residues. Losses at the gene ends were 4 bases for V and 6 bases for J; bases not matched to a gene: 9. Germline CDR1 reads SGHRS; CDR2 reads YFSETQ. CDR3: CASSGRTGGWNGYTF. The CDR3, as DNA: TGCGCCAGCAGCGGCCGGACAGGGGGTTGGAATGGCTACACCTTC.

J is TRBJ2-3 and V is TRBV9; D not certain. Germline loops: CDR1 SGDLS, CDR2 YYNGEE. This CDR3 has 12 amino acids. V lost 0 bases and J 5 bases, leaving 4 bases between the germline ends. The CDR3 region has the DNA TGTGCCAGCAGCGTAGACCGAGATACGCAGTATTTT. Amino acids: CASSVDRDTQYF.

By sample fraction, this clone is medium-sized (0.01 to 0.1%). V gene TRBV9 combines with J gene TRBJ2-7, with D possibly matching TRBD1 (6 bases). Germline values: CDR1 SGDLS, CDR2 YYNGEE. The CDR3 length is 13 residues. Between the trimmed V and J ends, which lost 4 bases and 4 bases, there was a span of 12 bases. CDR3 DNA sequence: TGTGCCAGCAGCCCAGGGGTAGAGTACGAGCAGTACTTC. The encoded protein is CASSPGVEYEQYF.

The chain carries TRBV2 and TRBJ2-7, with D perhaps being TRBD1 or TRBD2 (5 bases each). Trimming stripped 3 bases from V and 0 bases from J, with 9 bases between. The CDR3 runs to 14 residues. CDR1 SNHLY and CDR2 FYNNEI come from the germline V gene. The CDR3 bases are TGTGCCAGCAGTGATTGGGGGAACTCCTACGAGCAGTACTTC. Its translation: CASSDWGNSYEQYF. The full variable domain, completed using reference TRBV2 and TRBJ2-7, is EPEVTQTPSHQVTQMGQEVILRCVPISNHLYFYWYRQILGQKVEFLVSFYNNEISEKSEIFDDQFSVERPDGSNFTLKIRSTKLEDSAMYFCASSDWGNSYEQYFGPGTRLTVT.

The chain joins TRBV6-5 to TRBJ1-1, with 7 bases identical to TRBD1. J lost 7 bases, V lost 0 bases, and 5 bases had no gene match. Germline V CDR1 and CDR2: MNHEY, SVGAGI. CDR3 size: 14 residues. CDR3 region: CASSYSRGQVEAFF. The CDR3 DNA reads TGTGCCAGCAGTTACTCGAGGGGGCAGGTTGAAGCTTTCTTT.

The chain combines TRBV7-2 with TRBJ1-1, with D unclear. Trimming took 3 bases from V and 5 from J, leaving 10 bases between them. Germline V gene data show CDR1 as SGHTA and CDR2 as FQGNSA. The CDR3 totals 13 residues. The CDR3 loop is CASSFPIGTEAFF. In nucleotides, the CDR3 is TGTGCCAGCAGCTTCCCAATTGGAACTGAAGCTTTCTTT.